A single sample gave rise to the 24 T cell receptor beta chains below, sequenced in a study of regulatory T cells in long-lasting Graves disease. Sequencing libraries for TCR beta were prepared with iRepertoire HTBI primers and Arm-PCR of CDR3 regions. Each CDR3 protein gets one entry after TCRdb re-called the multiplex PCR reads with MiXCR. The sample lists about 350,000 distinct CDR3 sequences, around 15% seen once, with 20% in the top ten. Stated time point: newly diagnosed GD, antithyroid drugs for less than 3 months. The TCR library was made from RNA that had been extracted from PBMCs in TRIzol. The same data also went into a second study, on T cells in Graves' hyperthyroidism and ophthalmopathy.

The source was peripheral blood mononuclear cells (PBMCs), collected at new diagnosis, from a patient treated with antithyroid drugs. Source of these receptors: a woman aged 18-35 years with Graves disease.

Points on this clonotype: It is likely a read error: a sequence one base away is far more abundant. The rearrangement uses TRBV11-2 and TRBJ2-1, with 12 bases identical to TRBD2. V was clipped by 6 bases and J by 6 bases; unmatched bases: 9. CDR3 length equals 16 residues. Germline V lookup: CDR1 SGHAT, CDR2 FQNNGV. CDR3 nucleotides: TGTGCCAGCAGTTTGATTGGACTAGCGGGGAGCAATGAGCAGTTCTTC. Translated, it gives CASSLIGLAGSNEQFF.

In its sample, this clonotype was seen many times. The CDR3 coding sequence is TGTGCCAGCAGCGCCGGCCCGAACACTGAAGCTTTCTTT. Protein: CASSAGPNTEAFF. The chain uses TRBV7-3 and TRBJ1-1; no firm D call. Between the trimmed V and J ends, which lost 5 bases and 1 base, there was a span of 8 bases. The CDR3 runs 13 residues. The germline CDR1 and CDR2 sequences are SGHTA and FQGTGA.

This clonotype was counted many times. The V and J genes are TRBV6-2 or TRBV6-3 and TRBJ2-3, with TRBD2 as a possible D gene (6 bases). Deletions cut 0 bases from V and 6 bases from J, with 13 bases between. CDR1 is MNHEY, CDR2 SVGEGT, per germline. This CDR3 region has 15 residues. The CDR3 DNA follows: TGTGCCAGCAGTTACTCTAGCGGAGGGGAGGATACGCAGTATTTT. As protein: CASSYSSGGEDTQYF.

This clonotype has just a few counts. The V gene is TRBV5-8, the J gene TRBJ2-3; D may be TRBD1 (8 bases). Trimming cost V 6 bases and J 4 bases, with 21 bases left between them. The CDR3 has 16 amino acids. CDR1 is SGHTS and CDR2 is YDEGEE in the germline V gene. The CDR3 region has the DNA TGTGCCAGCACCTCCTACAACAGGGGGGGCGCAGATACGCAGTATTTT. It translates to CASTSYNRGGADTQYF.

This clonotype was recorded many times. The gene calls are TRBV18 and TRBJ2-5, with 7 bases fitting TRBD2. The CDR3 consists of 15 residues. J gave up 4 bases and V 1 base, and 6 bases lay outside the gene matches. Germline V gene data show CDR1 as KGHSH and CDR2 as LQKENI. DNA for the CDR3: TGTGCCAGCTCACCACTAGGAACGGGGGGAGAGACCCAGTACTTC. It specifies CASSPLGTGGETQYF.

J is TRBJ2-5 and V is TRBV6-1, with D perhaps given as TRBD1 or TRBD2 (5 bases each). Germline loops: CDR1 MNHNS, CDR2 SASEGT. The CDR3 has 14 amino acids. V was trimmed by 7 bases and J by 6 bases, leaving 18 bases between them. The CDR3 reads CASTPVGDVKTQYF. The CDR3 region has the DNA TGTGCCAGCACCCCAGTGGGGGATGTGAAGACCCAGTACTTC.

With respect to this clonotype: This may come from a read error, since a much larger clone is one base off. The rearrangement uses TRBV4-1 and TRBJ2-1, with TRBD2 matching 11 bases. CDR1 and CDR2 from the germline V gene are MGHRA and YSYEKL. Unmatched junction bases numbered 8, after V lost 4 bases and J lost 3 bases. This CDR3 has 17 amino acids. The CDR3 reads CASSRGELAGVYNEQFF. CDR3 nucleotides: TGCGCCAGCAGCCGGGGAGAACTAGCGGGGGTCTACAATGAGCAGTTCTTC.

This clonotype showed up many times. CDR3 sequence (DNA): TGCGCCAGCAGCCTGCGGACTAGCGGGAGCGGGGGAGATACGCAGTATTTT. Translated, it gives CASSLRTSGSGGDTQYF. V and J are TRBV5-1 and TRBJ2-3; 13 nucleotides line up with TRBD2. Germline CDR1 and CDR2: SGHRS and YFSETQ. The CDR3 extends over 17 amino acids. V dropped 4 bases and J dropped 5; count of bases not matched to a gene: 10.

The table lists this clonotype with many counts. This chain links TRBV24-1 with TRBJ2-5, with D possibly being TRBD1 or TRBD2 (5 bases each). The V end was cut by 3 bases, the J end by 1 base, with 11 bases between. Germline lookup yields CDR1 KGHDR and CDR2 SFDVKD. CDR3 length: 15 residues. The CDR3 reads CATSDPGTSQETQYF. DNA of the CDR3: TGTGCCACCAGTGATCCCGGGACCAGCCAAGAGACCCAGTACTTC.

The V gene is TRBV7-3, the J gene TRBJ2-1, with D possibly TRBD1 on 5 matching bases. CDR3 length equals 15 residues. Trimming removed 2 bases at V and 4 bases at J, with 12 bases between. The germline CDR1 and CDR2 sequences are SGHTA and FQGTGA. The CDR3 spells CASSLDGHKYNEQFF. CDR3 bases: TGTGCCAGCAGCTTAGATGGACATAAGTACAATGAGCAGTTCTTC. Full variable domain (rest looked up from reference TRBV7-3 and TRBJ2-1): GAGVSQTPSNKVTEKGKYVELRCDPISGHTALYWYRQSLGQGPEFLIYFQGTGAADDSGLPNDRFFAVRPEGSVSTLKIQRTERGDSAVYLCASSLDGHKYNEQFFGPGTRLTVL.

The sample holds many counts of this clonotype. This rearrangement joins TRBV7-9 to TRBJ2-3; D may be TRBD1 or TRBD2 (5 bases each). The CDR3 covers 16 residues. With 1 base removed from V and 1 base from J, the gap between germline ends came to 12 bases. Germline assignment: CDR1 SEHNR and CDR2 FQNEAQ (reference sequence). The CDR3, as DNA: TGTGCCAGCAGCTTAGGGCAGGGAGTGGGCACAGATACGCAGTATTTT. Translating gives CASSLGQGVGTDTQYF.

This clonotype has a count of ten or more. As DNA, the CDR3 is TGTGCCAGCAGCCACCCCAGGACATGGGAAAGATCTGAAGCTTTCTTT. Encoded protein: CASSHPRTWERSEAFF. J is TRBJ1-1 and V is TRBV14; possibly TRBD1 for D (5 bases). Germline V gives CDR1 SGHDN, CDR2 FVKESK. Trimming cost V 3 bases and J 6 bases, with 20 bases left between them. This CDR3 is 16 amino acids long.

The chain is built from TRBV19 and TRBJ1-5; the D gene is possibly TRBD1 (6 bases). V lost 7 bases to trimming and J lost 5 bases, with 12 bases between them. CDR3 length: 13 residues. Germline lookup yields CDR1 LNHDA and CDR2 SQIVND (reference sequence). CDR3 sequence (DNA): TGTGCCAGTAACAGCAGGGGACATCAGCCCCAGCATTTT. Its protein is CASNSRGHQPQHF. Full variable domain (missing parts from reference TRBV19 and TRBJ1-5): DGGITQSPKYLFRKEGQNVTLSCEQNLNHDAMYWYRQDPGQGLRLIYYSQIVNDFQKGDIAEGYSVSREKKESFPLTVTSAQKNPTAFYLCASNSRGHQPQHFGDGTRLSIL.

This clonotype was found many times. The V gene is TRBV5-1, the J gene TRBJ1-1, with TRBD1 identical over 7 bases. CDR3 length equals 17 residues. CDR1 SGHRS and CDR2 YFSETQ come from the germline V gene. J gave up 4 bases and V 2 bases, and 14 bases lay outside the gene matches. Here the CDR3 DNA reads TGCGCCAGCAGCTTATCGAGACAGGGCTCAGGGGGCACTGAAGCTTTCTTT. Its translation is CASSLSRQGSGGTEAFF.

This clonotype was counted between two and nine times. This sequence joins TRBV6-1 and TRBJ2-1; 7 bases fit TRBD1. The CDR3 contains 15 residues. V lost 7 bases and J lost 5; bases outside the gene matches: 11. The V gene's germline CDR1 is MNHNS and CDR2 SASEGT. Here the CDR3 reads CASMVGGYQHNEQFF. DNA of the CDR3: TGTGCCAGCATGGTAGGGGGCTACCAGCACAATGAGCAGTTCTTC.

The chain joins TRBV6-9 to TRBJ1-5; no definite D call. The germline V gene encodes CDR1 MNHGY and CDR2 SVAAGI. The CDR3 sequence is 16 residues long. The ends were cut back, 3 bases at V and 0 bases at J, with 12 bases in the middle. CDR3: CASSYGVPSSNQPQHF. Written as DNA, the CDR3 is TGTGCCAGCAGTTACGGGGTCCCTAGTAGCAATCAGCCCCAGCATTTT.

In its sample, this clonotype was seen a few times. This likely came from a read error, as a far larger clone is one base away. The rearrangement joins TRBV7-2 to TRBJ2-7; D is unresolved. The DNA end favors TRBJ2-3, so the J call may be wrong. Germline V lookup: CDR1 SGHTA, CDR2 FQGNSA. This CDR3 contains 13 residues. CDR3 amino acids: CASSAAHQDTQYF. In DNA, the CDR3 is TGTGCCAGCAGCGCCGCCCACCAAGATACGCAGTATTTT.

As DNA, the CDR3 is TGTGCCAGCAGCTTAATAGGAGATTACAATGAGCAGTTCTTC. Protein product: CASSLIGDYNEQFF. This chain joins TRBV7-2 and TRBJ2-1; no reliable D call. The V end lost 2 bases, the J end lost 4 bases, and 9 bases lay between the germline ends. There are 14 residues in the CDR3. Per the germline V gene, CDR1 is SGHTA and CDR2 is FQGNSA.

This clonotype occurred a few times. The chain is built from TRBV29-1 and TRBJ2-7, with a weak D call TRBD1 (6 bases). Germline CDR1 reads SQVTM; CDR2 reads ANQGSEA. The CDR3 has 12 amino acids. The ends were cut back, 4 bases at V and 5 bases at J, with 12 bases in the middle. The CDR3: CSVVPTGHEQYF. As DNA, the CDR3 is TGCAGCGTTGTTCCTACAGGGCACGAGCAGTACTTC.

This chain's CDR3 is CASSWGDSSNQPQHF. CDR3 nucleotide sequence: TGCGCCAGCAGCTGGGGGGACAGTAGCAATCAGCCCCAGCATTTT. The V call is TRBV5-1, the J call TRBJ1-5, with 7 positions matching TRBD1. The CDR3 consists of 15 residues. After removal of 3 bases from V and 0 bases from J, the junction contained 3 bases not matched to a gene. Germline CDR1 SGHRS, CDR2 YFSETQ.

At least ten counts were recorded for this clonotype. The V and J genes are TRBV12-3 or TRBV12-4 and TRBJ2-7, with a tentative D call TRBD2 (5 bases). V lost 5 bases and J 2 bases, leaving 22 bases between the germline ends. This CDR3 contains 17 residues. The CDR3 coding sequence is TGTGCCAGCAGTCAAGTGGAATGGGAGACGACTCCCTACGAGCAGTACTTC. This translates into CASSQVEWETTPYEQYF.

Only a few counts were recorded for this clonotype. Here the CDR3 DNA reads TGCAGTGCGGTTGACAGGGTGGGGGCGTACAATGAGCAGTTCTTC. This sequence encodes CSAVDRVGAYNEQFF. The rearrangement uses TRBV20-1 and TRBJ2-1; TRBD1 agrees at 7 bases. The CDR3 has 15 residues. CDR1 and CDR2 (germline): DFQATT, SNEGSKA (reference sequence). Trimming took 6 bases from V and 4 from J; bases not matched to a gene: 12.

This clonotype was counted only a few times. V and J are TRBV7-3 and TRBJ2-2; perhaps TRBD1 as D (6 bases). V was pared by 5 bases and J by 2 bases, with 15 bases between. CDR1 SGHTA and CDR2 FQGTGA come from the germline V gene. The CDR3 covers 16 residues. The CDR3 sequence is CASSPAGAVNTGELFF. DNA for the CDR3: TGTGCCAGCAGCCCAGCAGGGGCTGTAAACACCGGGGAGCTGTTTTTT.

The chain combines TRBV7-2 with TRBJ1-3; 9 bases fit TRBD1. Germline trimming cut 7 bases from V and 3 bases from J; bases unmatched to any gene: 7. This CDR3 is built from 15 residues. In germline, CDR1 is SGHTA, CDR2 FQGNSA. The CDR3 spells CASTQDRGGGNTIYF. CDR3 nucleotides: TGTGCCAGCACCCAGGACAGGGGTGGTGGAAACACCATATATTTT.